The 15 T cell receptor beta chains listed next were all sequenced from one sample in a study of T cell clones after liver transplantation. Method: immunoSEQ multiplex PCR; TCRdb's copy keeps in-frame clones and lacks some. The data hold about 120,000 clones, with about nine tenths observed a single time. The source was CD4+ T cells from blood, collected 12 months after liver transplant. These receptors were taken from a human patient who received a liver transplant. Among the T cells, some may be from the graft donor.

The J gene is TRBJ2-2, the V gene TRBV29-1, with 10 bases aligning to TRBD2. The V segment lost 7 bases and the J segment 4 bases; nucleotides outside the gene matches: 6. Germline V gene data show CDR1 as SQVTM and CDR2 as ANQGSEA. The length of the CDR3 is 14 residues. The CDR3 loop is CSALAGEATGELFF. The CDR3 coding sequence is TGCAGCGCCCTAGCGGGAGAAGCCACCGGGGAGCTGTTTTTT.

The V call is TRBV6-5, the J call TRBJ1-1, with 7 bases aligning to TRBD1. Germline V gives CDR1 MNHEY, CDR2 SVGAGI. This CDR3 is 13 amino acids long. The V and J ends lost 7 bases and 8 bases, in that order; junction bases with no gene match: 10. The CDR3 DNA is TGTGCCAGCATCGACAGGGCAGCAGCCGAAGCTTTCTTT. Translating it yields CASIDRAAAEAFF.

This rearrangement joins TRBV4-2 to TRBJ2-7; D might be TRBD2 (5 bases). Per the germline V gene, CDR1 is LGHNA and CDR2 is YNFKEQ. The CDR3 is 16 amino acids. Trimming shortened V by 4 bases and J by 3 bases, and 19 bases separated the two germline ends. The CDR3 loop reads CASSRSSSGSRYEQYF. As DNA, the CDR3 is TGTGCCAGCAGCCGGTCCTCGTCGGGGAGCCGCTACGAGCAGTACTTC.

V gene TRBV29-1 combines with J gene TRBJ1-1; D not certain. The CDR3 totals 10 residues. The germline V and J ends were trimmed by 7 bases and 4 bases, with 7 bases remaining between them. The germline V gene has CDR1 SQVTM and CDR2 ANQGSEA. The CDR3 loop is CSESGTEAFF. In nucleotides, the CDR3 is TGCAGCGAATCAGGCACTGAAGCTTTCTTT.

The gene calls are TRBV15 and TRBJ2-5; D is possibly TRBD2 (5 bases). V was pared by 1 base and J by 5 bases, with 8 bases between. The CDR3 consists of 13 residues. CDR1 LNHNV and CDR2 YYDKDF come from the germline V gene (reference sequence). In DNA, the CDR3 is TGTGCCACCAGCAGAGCTAGGGAGGAGACCCAGTACTTC. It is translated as CATSRAREETQYF. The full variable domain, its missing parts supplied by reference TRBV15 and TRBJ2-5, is DAMVIQNPRYQVTQFGKPVTLSCSQTLNHNVMYWYQQKSSQAPKLLFHYYDKDFNNEADTPDNFQSRRPNTSFCFLDIRSPGLGDTAMYLCATSRAREETQYFGPGTRLLVL.

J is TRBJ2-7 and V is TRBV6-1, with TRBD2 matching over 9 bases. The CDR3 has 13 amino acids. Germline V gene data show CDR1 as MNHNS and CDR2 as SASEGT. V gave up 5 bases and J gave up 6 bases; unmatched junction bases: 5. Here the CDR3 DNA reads TGTGCCAGCAGTCATACTAGCGGGTTCGAGCAGTACTTC. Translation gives CASSHTSGFEQYF.

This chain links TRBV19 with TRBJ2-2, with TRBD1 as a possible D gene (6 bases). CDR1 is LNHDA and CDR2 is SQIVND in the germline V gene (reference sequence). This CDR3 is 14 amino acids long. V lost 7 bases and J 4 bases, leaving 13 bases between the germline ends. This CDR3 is CASNLQGPTGELFF. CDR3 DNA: TGTGCCAGTAACCTACAGGGTCCCACCGGGGAGCTGTTTTTT.

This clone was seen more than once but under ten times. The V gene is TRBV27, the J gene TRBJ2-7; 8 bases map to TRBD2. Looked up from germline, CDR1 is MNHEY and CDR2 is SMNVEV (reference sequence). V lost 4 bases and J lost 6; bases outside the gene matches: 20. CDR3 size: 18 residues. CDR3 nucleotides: TGTGCCAGCAGTTCCTCCGCTCCGGGGGGGATGGCGGGACGCGAGCAGTACTTC. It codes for CASSSSAPGGMAGREQYF.

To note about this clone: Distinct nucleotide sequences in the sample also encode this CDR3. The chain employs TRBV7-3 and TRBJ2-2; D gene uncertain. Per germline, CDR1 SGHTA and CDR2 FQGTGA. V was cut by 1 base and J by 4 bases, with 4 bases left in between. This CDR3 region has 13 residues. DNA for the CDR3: TGTGCCAGCAGCTTAAGGGGCACCGGGGAGCTGTTTTTT. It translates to CASSLRGTGELFF.

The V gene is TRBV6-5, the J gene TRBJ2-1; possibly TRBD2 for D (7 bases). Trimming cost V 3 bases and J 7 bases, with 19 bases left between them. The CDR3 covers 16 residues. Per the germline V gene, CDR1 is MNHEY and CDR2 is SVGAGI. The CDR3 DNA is TGTGCCAGCAGTTATAGGGGGGGCCCCCAGAGGAATGAGCAGTTCTTC. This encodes CASSYRGGPQRNEQFF.

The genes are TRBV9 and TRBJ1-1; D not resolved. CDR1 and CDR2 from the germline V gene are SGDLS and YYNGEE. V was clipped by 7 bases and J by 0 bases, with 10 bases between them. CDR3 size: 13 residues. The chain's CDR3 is CASGSQMNTEAFF. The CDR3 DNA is TGTGCCAGCGGGAGTCAGATGAACACTGAAGCTTTCTTT.

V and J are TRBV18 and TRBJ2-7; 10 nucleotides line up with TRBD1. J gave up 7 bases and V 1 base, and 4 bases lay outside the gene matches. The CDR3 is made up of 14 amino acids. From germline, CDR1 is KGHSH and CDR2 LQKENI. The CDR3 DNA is TGTGCCAGCTCACCACGGACAGGGGGAGATGAGCAGTACTTC. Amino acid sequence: CASSPRTGGDEQYF.

The CDR3 region has the DNA TGCGCCAGCAGCTTGGACATCGGGGGATCTCAGCCCCAGCATTTT. Protein sequence: CASSLDIGGSQPQHF. The V call is TRBV5-1, the J call TRBJ1-5, with a possible D match to TRBD1 (5 bases). CDR1 is SGHRS, CDR2 YFSETQ, per germline. V dropped 0 bases and J dropped 6 bases, with 13 bases sitting between them. The length of the CDR3 is 15 residues.

Here the CDR3 reads CASSHGPRTGGSGANVLTF. The DNA of the CDR3 is TGTGCCAGCAGTCACGGTCCTCGGACAGGGGGCTCTGGGGCCAACGTCCTGACTTTC. The genes are TRBV2 and TRBJ2-6, with 10 positions matching TRBD1. This CDR3 region has 19 residues. Per germline, CDR1 SNHLY and CDR2 FYNNEI. Unmatched junction bases numbered 10, after V lost 5 bases and J lost 0 bases. The complete variable domain, with remaining parts taken from reference TRBV2 and TRBJ2-6, reads EPEVTQTPSHQVTQMGQEVILRCVPISNHLYFYWYRQILGQKVEFLVSFYNNEISEKSEIFDDQFSVERPDGSNFTLKIRSTKLEDSAMYFCASSHGPRTGGSGANVLTFGAGSRLTVL.

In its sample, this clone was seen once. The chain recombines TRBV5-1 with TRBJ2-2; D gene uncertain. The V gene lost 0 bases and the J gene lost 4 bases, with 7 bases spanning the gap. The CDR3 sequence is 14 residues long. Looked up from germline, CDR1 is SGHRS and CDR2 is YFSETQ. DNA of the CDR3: TGCGCCAGCAGCTTGGGTCTGGGCACCGGGGAGCTGTTTTTT. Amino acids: CASSLGLGTGELFF.